The 15 T cell receptor beta chains below all came from one sample that was sequenced in a study of blood T cell repertoires in COVID-19. The assay was immunoSEQ multiplex PCR, and TCRdb's table has in-frame clones only and misses some. The sample shows approximately 210,000 clones, about 83% of them seen only once. The specimen sequenced was peripheral blood. These receptors were collected from a middle-aged man with active or convalescent COVID-19.

This clone turned up a few times. The chain combines TRBV5-6 with TRBJ2-2; 8 bases line up with TRBD1. The ends lost 4 bases at V and 6 bases at J; junction bases unmatched: 8. The germline CDR1 and CDR2 sequences are SGHDT and YYEEEE. The CDR3 runs 15 residues. Here the CDR3 DNA reads TGTGCCAGCAGCCCCGGGACAGGTTTCTCCGGGGAGCTGTTTTTT. Translated, it gives CASSPGTGFSGELFF. The full variable domain, its missing parts supplied by reference TRBV5-6 and TRBJ2-2, is DAGVTQSPTHLIKTRGQQVTLRCSPKSGHDTVSWYQQALGQGPQFIFQYYEEEERQRGNFPDRFSGHQFPNYSSELNVNALLLGDSALYLCASSPGTGFSGELFFGEGSRLTVL.

The chain uses TRBV19 and TRBJ2-5; tentatively, D is TRBD2 (5 bases). Germline loops: CDR1 LNHDA, CDR2 SQIVND (reference sequence). The CDR3 spans 13 residues. Trimming cost V 6 bases and J 2 bases, with 10 bases left between them. The CDR3 sequence is CASSGDLQETQYF. The CDR3 DNA sequence: TGTGCCAGTAGCGGGGATTTGCAAGAGACCCAGTACTTC.

This sequence joins TRBV18 and TRBJ1-2; TRBD1 agrees at 8 bases. After removal of 1 base from V and 0 bases from J, the junction contained 16 bases not matched to a gene. CDR3 length: 20 amino acids. CDR1 is KGHSH, CDR2 LQKENI, per germline. CDR3 bases: TGTGCCAGCTCACCACGACTAATAACAGGGGGTTCAGACGCTAACTATGGCTACACCTTC. This codes for CASSPRLITGGSDANYGYTF.

This clone was seen just once. The CDR3 bases are TGTGCCACCAGCAGAGGTCAGGGCAGGGACACTGAAGCTTTCTTT. Its protein product is CATSRGQGRDTEAFF. The chain combines TRBV15 with TRBJ1-1; D perhaps matches TRBD1 (5 bases). The CDR3 is made up of 15 amino acids. Trimming removed 1 base at V and 3 bases at J, with 12 bases between. Germline CDR1 LNHNV, CDR2 YYDKDF (reference sequence).

The table lists this clone with a count of one. The rearrangement links TRBV7-2 to TRBJ1-5; maybe TRBD1 (5 bases). V was clipped by 0 bases and J by 2 bases, with 14 bases between them. CDR3 length equals 17 residues. Looked up from germline, CDR1 is SGHTA and CDR2 is FQGNSA. This chain's CDR3 is CASSLASRVGGNQPQHF. The CDR3 region has the DNA TGTGCCAGCAGCTTAGCGAGCAGGGTAGGGGGCAATCAGCCCCAGCATTTT.

In nucleotides, the CDR3 is TGTGCCAGTAGTACCCGGACAGCTAATGAAAAACTGTTTTTT. Residues: CASSTRTANEKLFF. This rearrangement joins TRBV19 to TRBJ1-4; possibly TRBD1 for D (6 bases). The CDR3 is 14 residues long. The germline CDR1 and CDR2 sequences are LNHDA and SQIVND (reference sequence). V lost 4 bases and J 3 bases, leaving 9 bases between the germline ends. The full variable domain, in which reference TRBV19 and TRBJ1-4 provide the parts outside the CDR3, is DGGITQSPKYLFRKEGQNVTLSCEQNLNHDAMYWYRQDPGQGLRLIYYSQIVNDFQKGDIAEGYSVSREKKESFPLTVTSAQKNPTAFYLCASSTRTANEKLFFGSGTQLSVL.

V and J are TRBV6-1 and TRBJ2-1; possible D gene TRBD2, 5 bases. The germline CDR1 and CDR2 sequences are MNHNS and SASEGT. V was clipped by 2 bases and J by 7 bases, with 12 bases between them. CDR3 length: 14 residues. The CDR3 loop is CASSETASFNEQFF. The CDR3 DNA sequence: TGTGCCAGCAGTGAAACCGCTAGCTTTAATGAGCAGTTCTTC.

CDR3 in DNA: TGTGCCAGCAGTTTTGCTGCAGGGGGCGTTAATTCACCCCTCCACTTT. It encodes CASSFAAGGVNSPLHF. The genes are TRBV6-2 or TRBV6-3 and TRBJ1-6, with 8 bases fitting TRBD1. This CDR3 contains 16 residues. The V and J ends lost 4 bases and 6 bases, in that order; junction bases with no gene match: 8. Germline CDR1 is MNHEY and CDR2 is SVGEGT.

The V call is TRBV5-6, the J call TRBJ1-6; D gene uncertain. Germline V lookup: CDR1 SGHDT, CDR2 YYEEEE. CDR3 length equals 15 residues. V dropped 0 bases and J dropped 6 bases, with 10 bases sitting between them. The CDR3 protein is CASSLDGGFNSPLHF. CDR3 coding DNA: TGTGCCAGCAGCTTGGACGGAGGATTTAATTCACCCCTCCACTTT.

This clone has just one count. The chain has TRBV5-4 and TRBJ1-6, with D hard to call. V was clipped by 4 bases and J by 0 bases, with 17 bases between them. Germline values: CDR1 SGHNT, CDR2 YYREEE (reference sequence). This CDR3 is built from 18 residues. CDR3 DNA sequence: TGTGCCAGCAGCCATGCCGGGGTTCCGGGCTCCTATAATTCACCCCTCCACTTT. Protein product: CASSHAGVPGSYNSPLHF. Looking up the rest from reference TRBV5-4 and TRBJ1-6 gives the full variable domain: ETGVTQSPTHLIKTRGQQVTLRCSSQSGHNTVSWYQQALGQGPQFIFQYYREEENGRGNFPPRFSGLQFPNYSSELNVNALELDDSALYLCASSHAGVPGSYNSPLHFGNGTRLTVT.

This chain connects TRBV25-1 to TRBJ1-6; D perhaps matches TRBD1 (6 bases). The germline V gene has CDR1 MGHDK and CDR2 SYGVNS. V lost 4 bases and J 9 bases, leaving 13 bases between the germline ends. The CDR3 loop spans 14 amino acids. The CDR3 loop reads CASSGNRVGSPLHF. In DNA, the CDR3 is TGTGCCAGCAGTGGAAACAGGGTGGGTTCACCCCTCCACTTT.

The chain uses TRBV4-3 and TRBJ1-2; tentatively, D is TRBD1 (5 bases). V dropped 4 bases and J dropped 2 bases, with 11 bases sitting between them. Germline V gene sequence: CDR1 LGHNA, CDR2 YSLEER. The CDR3 runs 14 residues. The DNA of the CDR3 is TGCGCCAGCAGCCCCAGGGCGGGAAACTATGGCTACACCTTC. Translating it yields CASSPRAGNYGYTF.

The chain joins TRBV7-2 to TRBJ2-5; a possible D gene is TRBD2 (6 bases). Germline CDR1 SGHTA, CDR2 FQGNSA. The V gene lost 5 bases and the J gene lost 5 bases, with 12 bases spanning the gap. CDR3 length equals 13 residues. In nucleotides, the CDR3 is TGTGCCAGCAGCAGGGGCGGGAAGGAGACCCAGTACTTC. Amino acid sequence: CASSRGGKETQYF.

V and J are TRBV6-2 or TRBV6-3 and TRBJ1-4; TRBD1 matches 10 bases. V trimming: 5 bases; J trimming: 0 bases; junction bases outside the gene matches: 6. Per germline, CDR1 MNHEY and CDR2 SVGEGT. CDR3 length: 17 amino acids. The CDR3 is CASSRDRGLTTNEKLFF. The CDR3 DNA reads as TGTGCCAGCAGTAGGGACAGGGGACTTACAACTAATGAAAAACTGTTTTTT.

This chain uses TRBV6-5 with TRBJ2-3; 13 bases are a match to TRBD2. Germline loops: CDR1 MNHEY, CDR2 SVGAGI. CDR3 size: 16 residues. V was pared by 0 bases and J by 8 bases, with 5 bases of the junction left unmatched. CDR3 residues: CASSYSEGLAGFTQYF. CDR3 bases: TGTGCCAGCAGTTACTCCGAGGGACTAGCGGGGTTTACGCAGTATTTT.